This T cell receptor beta chain was profiled in a study of CXCR3-negative and CXCR3-positive naive CD8 T cells. Study results and limitations: Memory CD8+ cells had much lower diversity, and both naive subsets had comparably high diversity. TRBV-TRBJ usage matched between naive CXCR3-negative and CXCR3-positive cells but not between memory cells. Naive cells with CXCR3 showed TRB CDR3s that were more hydrophobic than those in CXCR3-negative naive cells.

With respect to this clonotype: Antigen: not known.

Via 5' RACE with UMI labels, TRB cDNA libraries were prepared. TCRdb re-called the 5' RACE reads, yielding one record per CDR3 amino acid sequence without DNA. The listing records approximately 6,200 distinct CDR3 sequences. Among CD8+ T cells, naive ones were CD45RO-CCR7+CD27+CD95-. The sequenced material came from naive CXCR3- CD8+ T cells from blood. Subset: CD45RO-CCR7+CD27+CD95- naive CD8+ T cells lacking CXCR3 (TNR3-). The sequence came from a human donor in good health. Some clones in this sample may be carry-over from other donors' samples.

The CDR3: CSVGTGEVEYGYTF. V usage is TRBV29-1 and J usage is TRBJ1-2; TCRdb returns TRBD1, unconfirmable since there is no DNA. The CDR3 runs to 14 residues. CDR1 SQVTM and CDR2 ANQGSEA come from the germline V gene. Supplemented by reference TRBV29-1 and TRBJ1-2, the full variable domain reads SAVISQKPSRDICQRGTSLTIQCQVDSQVTMMFWYRQQPGQSLTLIATANQGSEATYESGFVIDKFPISRPNLTFSTLTVSNMSPEDSSIYLCSVGTGEVEYGYTFGSGTRLTVV.